This paragraph reports one TCR beta chain. The target antigen is unknown. The data were obtained in a study of T cell repertoires in cytomegalovirus infection. Findings and limits, study-wide: Dominant in the ex vivo response were TCR beta clonotypes restricted by HLA-C and specific for CMV.

Unmatched junction bases numbered 10, after V lost 5 bases and J lost 6 bases. The CDR3 has 15 residues. Per the germline V gene, CDR1 is MNHEY and CDR2 is SVGAGI. TCRdb independently ran MiXCR on the reads; one entry per CDR3 protein. Among more than 75,000 distinct CDR3 sequences listed, roughly 29% were seen once. The specimen was CD8+ T cells from cultured PBMCs, collected from culture after CMV antigen stimulation. The V call is TRBV6-5, the J call TRBJ2-3, with 8 bases matching TRBD2. This receptor was taken from a human donor in good health (CMV status not recorded). Some clones in this sample may be carry-over from other donors' samples. CDR3 residues: CASSRGGMNTDTQYF. The DNA for the CDR3 is TGTGCCAGCAGTCGGGGGGGGATGAACACGGATACGCAGTATTTT.